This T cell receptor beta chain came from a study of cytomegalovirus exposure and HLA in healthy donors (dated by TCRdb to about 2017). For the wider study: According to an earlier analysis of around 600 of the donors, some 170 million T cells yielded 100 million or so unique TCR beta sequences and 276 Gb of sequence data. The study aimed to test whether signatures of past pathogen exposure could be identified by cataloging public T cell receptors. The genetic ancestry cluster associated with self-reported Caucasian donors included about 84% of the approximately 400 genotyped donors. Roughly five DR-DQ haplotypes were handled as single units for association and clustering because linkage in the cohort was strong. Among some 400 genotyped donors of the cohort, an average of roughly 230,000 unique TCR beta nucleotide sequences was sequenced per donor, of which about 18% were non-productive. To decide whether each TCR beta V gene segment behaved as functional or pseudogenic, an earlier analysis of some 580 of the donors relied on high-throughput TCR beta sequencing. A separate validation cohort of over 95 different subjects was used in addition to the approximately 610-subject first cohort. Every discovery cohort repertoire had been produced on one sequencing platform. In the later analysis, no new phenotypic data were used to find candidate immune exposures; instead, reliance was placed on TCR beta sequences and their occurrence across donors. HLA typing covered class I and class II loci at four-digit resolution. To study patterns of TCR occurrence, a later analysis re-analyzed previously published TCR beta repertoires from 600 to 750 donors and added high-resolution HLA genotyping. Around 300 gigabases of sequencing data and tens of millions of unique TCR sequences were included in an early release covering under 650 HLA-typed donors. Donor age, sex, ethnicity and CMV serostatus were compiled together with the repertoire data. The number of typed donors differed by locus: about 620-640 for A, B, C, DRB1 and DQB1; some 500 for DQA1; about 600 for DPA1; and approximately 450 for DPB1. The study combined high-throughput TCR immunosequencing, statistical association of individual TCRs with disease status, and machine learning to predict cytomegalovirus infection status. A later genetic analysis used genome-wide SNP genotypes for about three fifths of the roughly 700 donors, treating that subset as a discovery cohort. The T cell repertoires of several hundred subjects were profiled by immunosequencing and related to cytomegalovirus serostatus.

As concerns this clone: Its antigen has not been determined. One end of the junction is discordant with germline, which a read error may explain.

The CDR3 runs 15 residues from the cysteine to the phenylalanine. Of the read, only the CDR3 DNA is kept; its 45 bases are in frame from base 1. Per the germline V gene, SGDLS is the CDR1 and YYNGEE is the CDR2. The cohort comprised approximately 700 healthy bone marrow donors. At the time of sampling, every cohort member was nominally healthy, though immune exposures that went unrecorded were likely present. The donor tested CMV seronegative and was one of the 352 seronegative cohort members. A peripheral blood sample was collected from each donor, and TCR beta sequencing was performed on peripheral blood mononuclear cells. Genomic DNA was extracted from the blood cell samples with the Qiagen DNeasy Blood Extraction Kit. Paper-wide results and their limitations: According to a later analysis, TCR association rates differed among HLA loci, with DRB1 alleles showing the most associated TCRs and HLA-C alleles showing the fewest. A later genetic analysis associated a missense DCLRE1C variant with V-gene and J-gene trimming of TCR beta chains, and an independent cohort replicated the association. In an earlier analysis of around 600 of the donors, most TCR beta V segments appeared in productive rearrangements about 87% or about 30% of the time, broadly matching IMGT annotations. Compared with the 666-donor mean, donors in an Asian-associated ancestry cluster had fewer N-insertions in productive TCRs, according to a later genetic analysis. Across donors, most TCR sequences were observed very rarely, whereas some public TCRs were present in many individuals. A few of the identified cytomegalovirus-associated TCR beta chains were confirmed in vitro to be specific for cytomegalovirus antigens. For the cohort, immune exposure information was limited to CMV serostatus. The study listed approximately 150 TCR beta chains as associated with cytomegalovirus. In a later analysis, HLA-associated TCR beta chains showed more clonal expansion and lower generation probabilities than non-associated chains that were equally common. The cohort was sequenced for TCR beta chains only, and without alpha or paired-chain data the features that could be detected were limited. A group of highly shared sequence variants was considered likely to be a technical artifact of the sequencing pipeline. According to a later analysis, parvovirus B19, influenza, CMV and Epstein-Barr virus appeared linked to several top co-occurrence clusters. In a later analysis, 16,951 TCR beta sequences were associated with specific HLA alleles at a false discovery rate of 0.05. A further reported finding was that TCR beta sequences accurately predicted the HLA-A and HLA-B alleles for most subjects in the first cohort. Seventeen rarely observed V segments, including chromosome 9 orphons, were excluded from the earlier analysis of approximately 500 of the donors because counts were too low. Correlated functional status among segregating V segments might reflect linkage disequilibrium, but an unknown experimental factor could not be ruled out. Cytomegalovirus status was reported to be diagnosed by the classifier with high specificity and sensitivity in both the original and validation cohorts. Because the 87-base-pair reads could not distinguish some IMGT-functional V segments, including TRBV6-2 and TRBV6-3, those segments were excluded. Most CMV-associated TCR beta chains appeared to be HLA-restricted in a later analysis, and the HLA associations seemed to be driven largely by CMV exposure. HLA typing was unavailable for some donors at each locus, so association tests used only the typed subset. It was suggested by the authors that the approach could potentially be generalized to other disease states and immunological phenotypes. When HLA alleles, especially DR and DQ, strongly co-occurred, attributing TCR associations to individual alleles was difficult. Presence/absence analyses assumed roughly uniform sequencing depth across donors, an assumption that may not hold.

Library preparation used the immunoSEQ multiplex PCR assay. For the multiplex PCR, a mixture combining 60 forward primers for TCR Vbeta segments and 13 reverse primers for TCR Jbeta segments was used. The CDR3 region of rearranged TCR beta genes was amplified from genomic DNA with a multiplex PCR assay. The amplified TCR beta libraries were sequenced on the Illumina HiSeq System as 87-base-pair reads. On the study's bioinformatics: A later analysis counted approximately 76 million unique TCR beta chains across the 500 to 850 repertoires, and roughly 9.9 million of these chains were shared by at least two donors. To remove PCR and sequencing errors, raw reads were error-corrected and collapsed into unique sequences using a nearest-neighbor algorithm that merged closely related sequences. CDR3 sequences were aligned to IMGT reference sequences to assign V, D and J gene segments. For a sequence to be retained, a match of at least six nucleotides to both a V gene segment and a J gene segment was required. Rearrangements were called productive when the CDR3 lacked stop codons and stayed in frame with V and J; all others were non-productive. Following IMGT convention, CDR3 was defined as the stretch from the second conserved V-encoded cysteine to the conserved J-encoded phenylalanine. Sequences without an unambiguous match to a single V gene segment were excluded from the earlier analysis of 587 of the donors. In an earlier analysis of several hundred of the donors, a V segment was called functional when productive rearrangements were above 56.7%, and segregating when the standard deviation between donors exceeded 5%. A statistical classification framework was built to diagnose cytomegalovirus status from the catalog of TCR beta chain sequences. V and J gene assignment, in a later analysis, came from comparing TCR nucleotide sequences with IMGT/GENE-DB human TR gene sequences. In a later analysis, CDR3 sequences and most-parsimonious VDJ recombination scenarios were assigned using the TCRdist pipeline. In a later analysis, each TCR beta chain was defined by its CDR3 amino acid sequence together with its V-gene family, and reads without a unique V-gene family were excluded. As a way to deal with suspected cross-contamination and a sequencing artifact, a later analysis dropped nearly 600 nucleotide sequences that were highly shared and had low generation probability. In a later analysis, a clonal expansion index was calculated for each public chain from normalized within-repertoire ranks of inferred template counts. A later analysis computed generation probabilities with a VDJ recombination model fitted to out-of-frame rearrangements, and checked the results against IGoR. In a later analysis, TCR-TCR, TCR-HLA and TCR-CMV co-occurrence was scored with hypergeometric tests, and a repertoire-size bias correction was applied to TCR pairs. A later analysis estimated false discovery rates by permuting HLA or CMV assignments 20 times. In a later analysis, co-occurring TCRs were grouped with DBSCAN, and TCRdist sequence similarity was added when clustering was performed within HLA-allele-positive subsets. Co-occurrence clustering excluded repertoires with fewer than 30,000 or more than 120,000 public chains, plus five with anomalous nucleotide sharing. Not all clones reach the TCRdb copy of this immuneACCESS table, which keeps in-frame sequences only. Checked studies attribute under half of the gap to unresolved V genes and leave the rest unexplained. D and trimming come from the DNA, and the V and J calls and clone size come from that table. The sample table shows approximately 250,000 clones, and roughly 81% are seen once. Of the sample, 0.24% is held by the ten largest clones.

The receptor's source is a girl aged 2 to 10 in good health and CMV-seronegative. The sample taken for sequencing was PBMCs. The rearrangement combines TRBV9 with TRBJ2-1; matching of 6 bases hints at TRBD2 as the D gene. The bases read TGTGCCAGCAGCGCCGGAGCCGGAGGGTACAATGAGCAGCTCTTC. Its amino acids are CASSAGAGGYNEQLF.